Detailed here is one T cell receptor (beta chain). A junction end diverges from the germline sequence, so it may reflect a read error. This entry belongs to a study of blood T cell repertoires in COVID-19. Study at large: Specimens from acute and convalescent COVID-19 originated in the United States, Italy and Spain. T cells, B-cell-depleted T cells, or PBMCs supplied cDNA or gDNA.

The data were produced by immunoSEQ multiplex PCR, yet TCRdb's version contains in-frame clones alone and is incomplete. The sample holds about 210,000 clones; around 84% are singletons and the top ten take more than 9%. Germline CDR1 and CDR2: SGHTA and FQGTGA. This CDR3 region has 14 residues. Patients in Seattle were enrolled during active infection, then followed longitudinally. The source material was peripheral blood. The receptor's source is a woman older than 75 with COVID-19, enrolled during active disease. The chain couples TRBV7-3 to TRBJ2-5; 15 nucleotides align to TRBD2. CDR3 sequence (DNA): TGTGCCAGCAGCCTCGGGACTAGCGGGGGGCCACTCCACTTC. Its translation: CASSLGTSGGPLHF.